Listed below are T cell receptor beta chains from one sample, sequenced in a study of blood T cell repertoires in COVID-19. Only in-frame clones appear in the TCRdb table, and some are missing; sequencing was by immunoSEQ multiplex PCR. The sample contains more than 300,000 clones, around 90% of which appear only once. The sequenced material came from PBMCs or T cells enriched from blood (not recorded which). The receptors stem from a woman between 18 and 29 years old who had recovered from COVID-19. Both conserved end residues are part of each CDR3. The order of the fields is D gene, V gene, J gene, clone size, CDR3 DNA, CDR3 protein. The D gene is left open where the match is weak. Not all rows give a size; the values are once, few, many and, for expanded clones, a class.

.	TRBV20-1	TRBJ1-2	.	TGCAGTGCTAGTGTCGGCAGGGTGGGTGGCTACACCTTC	CSASVGRVGGYTF
TRBD1	TRBV7-7	TRBJ2-5	.	TGTGCTAGCAGCTTAGCGGACAGGGTGTGGGAGACCCAGTACTTC	CASSLADRVWETQYF
.	TRBV28	TRBJ2-7	.	TGTGCCAGCAGAGGGACGGGGGATAGCTCCTACGAGCAGTACTTC	CASRGTGDSSYEQYF
.	TRBV4-1	TRBJ1-2	few	TGCGCCAGCAGCCAACCCAATCGCCCGCAGGTATTGGGTGGCTACACCTTC	CASSQPNRPQVLGGYTF
.	TRBV11-1	TRBJ2-5	.	TGTGCCAGCATCCCCGGTTCCGGGCGAGGGGAGACCCAGTACTTC	CASIPGSGRGETQYF
TRBD2	TRBV6-1	TRBJ2-3	.	TGTGCCAGCAGTGAAACAGTAGCGGGCCCCACAGATACGCAGTATTTT	CASSETVAGPTDTQYF
.	TRBV19	TRBJ1-6	once	TGTGCCAGTAGTATCCAGGGTCCTCTTCTCGGGAATTCACCCCTCCACTTT	CASSIQGPLLGNSPLHF
TRBD1	TRBV27	TRBJ1-2	.	TGTGCCAGCAGTCCTAAACTACAGGGGCGCAAGGGCTACACCTTC	CASSPKLQGRKGYTF
TRBD1	TRBV13	TRBJ2-3	.	TGTGCCAGCAGCTTAAGCGGACAGGGACCATCAAAGTATTTT	CASSLSGQGPSKYF
.	TRBV11-3	TRBJ2-7	.	TGTGCCAGCAGCTTAGAAGGGGCAGGCCACGAGCAGTACTTC	CASSLEGAGHEQYF
.	TRBV19	TRBJ1-2	.	TGTGCCAGTAGCGATCGGGGGGGAAAAACCTATGGCTACACCTTC	CASSDRGGKTYGYTF
TRBD1	TRBV4-1	TRBJ1-6	.	TGCGCCAGCAGCCAAGTAGGACAGGGGGGATATAATTCACCCCTCCACTTT	CASSQVGQGGYNSPLHF
.	TRBV3-1/TRBV3-2	TRBJ1-2	.	TGTGCCAGCAGCCAAGCGGCGGACTATGGCTACACCTTC	CASSQAADYGYTF
TRBD1	TRBV19	TRBJ1-2	.	TGTGCCAGTAGTACAGGGGGAGCTTCCTATGGCTACACCTTC	CASSTGGASYGYTF
TRBD2	TRBV7-2	TRBJ2-3	.	TGTGCCAGCAGCTTAATGAGGTTGAGCGGGGGTTTTCAAGATACGCAGTATTTT	CASSLMRLSGGFQDTQYF
TRBD1	TRBV3-1/TRBV3-2	TRBJ1-6	.	TGTGCCAGCAGCCAATCTCAGGGGGCGAGTTCACCCCTCCACTTT	CASSQSQGASSPLHF
.	TRBV12-3/TRBV12-4	TRBJ1-2	.	TGTGCCAGCAGCATAGACAGAAACTATGGCTACACCTTC	CASSIDRNYGYTF
TRBD1	TRBV5-5	TRBJ2-2	.	TGTGCCAGCAGCTTAGATATCGACAGGGGGAACACCGGGGAGCTGTTTTTT	CASSLDIDRGNTGELFF
TRBD1	TRBV28	TRBJ2-7	.	TGTGCCAGCAGCCTCTTTCCGGGACAGGGGGCCGACGAGCAGTACTTC	CASSLFPGQGADEQYF
TRBD1	TRBV15	TRBJ2-7	.	TGTGCCACCAGCAGAAAAGGGGGCTCCCTCTACGAGCAGTACTTC	CATSRKGGSLYEQYF
.	TRBV6-5	TRBJ2-5	.	TGTGCCAGCAGTACTCGGGAGACCCAGTACTTC	CASSTRETQYF
.	TRBV7-3	TRBJ1-6	.	TGTGCCAGCAGCTTAACCCCTTTGGGGGGTTCACCCCTCCACTTT	CASSLTPLGGSPLHF
TRBD1	TRBV6-5	TRBJ2-3	.	TGTGCCAGCAGTTATGGACAGGGGGTGGCAGATACGCAGTATTTT	CASSYGQGVADTQYF
.	TRBV21-1	TRBJ1-1	once	TGTGCCAGCAGCAAAGGCGGGACAGAAGCCCCCACTGAAGCTTTCTTT	CASSKGGTEAPTEAFF
TRBD1	TRBV7-3	TRBJ1-1	.	TGTGCCAGCAGTATAGGGGGCAGGAACACTGAAGCTTTCTTT	CASSIGGRNTEAFF
.	TRBV6-6	TRBJ1-1	once	TGTGCCAGCAGTTACGTCTGGAACACTGAAGCTTTCTTT	CASSYVWNTEAFF
TRBD1	TRBV13	TRBJ1-2	few	TGTGCCAGCAGCTTAGGAACAGGGGACTATGGCTACACCTTC	CASSLGTGDYGYTF
.	TRBV7-2	TRBJ1-5	.	TGTGCCAGCAGCTTAAGCCTACTTAGCAATCAGCCCCAGCATTTT	CASSLSLLSNQPQHF
.	TRBV4-2	TRBJ1-5	.	TGTGCCAGCAGCCAAGGCGACAGTAGCAATCAGCCCCAGCATTTT	CASSQGDSSNQPQHF
TRBD1	TRBV3-1/TRBV3-2	TRBJ2-5	.	TGTGCCAGCAGCCTACAGGGGGGCCAAGAGACCCAGTACTTC	CASSLQGGQETQYF
.	TRBV19	TRBJ1-5	.	TGTGCCAGTAGTATAGACCGAAGCGGACAGCCCCAGCATTTT	CASSIDRSGQPQHF
.	TRBV4-1	TRBJ2-3	once	TGCGCCAGCAGCCAAGGGGGGCGGACAGATACGCAGTATTTT	CASSQGGRTDTQYF
TRBD1	TRBV7-9	TRBJ2-3	.	TGTGCCAGCAGCCGACTTACCGGCGGACAGGGGGCAGGAGATACGCAGTATTTT	CASSRLTGGQGAGDTQYF
TRBD2	TRBV4-1	TRBJ2-3	.	TGCGCCAGCAGCCAACCCGGACTAGCGGGGGGCAGAGATACGCAGTATTTT	CASSQPGLAGGRDTQYF
.	TRBV6-5	TRBJ2-5	.	TGTGCCAGCGATAGGGGGAAGTACCAAGAGACCCAGTACTTC	CASDRGKYQETQYF
TRBD1	TRBV2	TRBJ1-1	.	TGTGCCAGCAGCGCCCGGGACAGGGCGAACACTGAAGCTTTCTTT	CASSARDRANTEAFF
.	TRBV28	TRBJ2-5	.	TGTGCCAGCAGTTCCCCACCTGGATGGCAGGGCGAAGAGACCCAGTACTTC	CASSSPPGWQGEETQYF
TRBD1	TRBV10-3	TRBJ1-1	.	TGTGCCACCACAGACAGGGGCGTCACTGAAGCTTTCTTT	CATTDRGVTEAFF
.	TRBV6-2/TRBV6-3	TRBJ2-2	.	TGTGCCAGCAGTTATTTCGCAGGGGCGGTGAACACCGGGGAGCTGTTTTTT	CASSYFAGAVNTGELFF
.	TRBV30	TRBJ1-1	once	TGTGCCTGGAGTGTACTGGAGGGGATGAACACTGAAGCTTTCTTT	CAWSVLEGMNTEAFF
TRBD1	TRBV24-1	TRBJ2-5	.	TGTGCCACCAGTGATTTCCTGTCCTCGGGGGACAGGGTCCAAGAGACCCAGTACTTC	CATSDFLSSGDRVQETQYF
.	TRBV18	TRBJ1-3	.	TGTGCCAGCTCACCACGCAGCTCTGGAAACACCATATATTTT	CASSPRSSGNTIYF